This TCR beta chain was recovered during a study of cytomegalovirus exposure and HLA in healthy donors. In the study overall: Earlier work reported around 110 million unique TCR beta sequences from 150 million to 200 million T cells. In terms of ancestry, the Caucasian-associated cluster contained roughly four fifths of the 350 to 450 genotyped donors.

On this clone itself: As yet, its antigen is unknown.

The germline CDR1 and CDR2 sequences are SGDLS and YYNGEE. The V gene end was trimmed by 2 bases and the J gene end by 5 bases; junction bases not matched to a gene: 7. The CDR3 has 15 residues. A multiplex PCR was run with 60 Vbeta primers and 13 Jbeta primers. Sequenced by immunoSEQ multiplex PCR; TCRdb stores in-frame clones only, minus some. The sample includes 130,000 or so clones, approximately 77% of them seen just once. Study conclusions and caveats: A list of 164 TCR beta chains associated with cytomegalovirus was given. Later, TCR association rates were found to vary by HLA locus, highest for DRB1 and lowest for HLA-C.

The sequence was obtained from a woman between 35 and 50 years old in good health and CMV-seronegative. Material: PBMCs. J is TRBJ2-1 and V is TRBV9, with 7 positions matching TRBD2. The CDR3 sequence: CASSVGQGGHNEQFF. The CDR3 coding sequence is TGTGCCAGCAGCGTCGGTCAGGGAGGGCACAATGAGCAGTTCTTC.